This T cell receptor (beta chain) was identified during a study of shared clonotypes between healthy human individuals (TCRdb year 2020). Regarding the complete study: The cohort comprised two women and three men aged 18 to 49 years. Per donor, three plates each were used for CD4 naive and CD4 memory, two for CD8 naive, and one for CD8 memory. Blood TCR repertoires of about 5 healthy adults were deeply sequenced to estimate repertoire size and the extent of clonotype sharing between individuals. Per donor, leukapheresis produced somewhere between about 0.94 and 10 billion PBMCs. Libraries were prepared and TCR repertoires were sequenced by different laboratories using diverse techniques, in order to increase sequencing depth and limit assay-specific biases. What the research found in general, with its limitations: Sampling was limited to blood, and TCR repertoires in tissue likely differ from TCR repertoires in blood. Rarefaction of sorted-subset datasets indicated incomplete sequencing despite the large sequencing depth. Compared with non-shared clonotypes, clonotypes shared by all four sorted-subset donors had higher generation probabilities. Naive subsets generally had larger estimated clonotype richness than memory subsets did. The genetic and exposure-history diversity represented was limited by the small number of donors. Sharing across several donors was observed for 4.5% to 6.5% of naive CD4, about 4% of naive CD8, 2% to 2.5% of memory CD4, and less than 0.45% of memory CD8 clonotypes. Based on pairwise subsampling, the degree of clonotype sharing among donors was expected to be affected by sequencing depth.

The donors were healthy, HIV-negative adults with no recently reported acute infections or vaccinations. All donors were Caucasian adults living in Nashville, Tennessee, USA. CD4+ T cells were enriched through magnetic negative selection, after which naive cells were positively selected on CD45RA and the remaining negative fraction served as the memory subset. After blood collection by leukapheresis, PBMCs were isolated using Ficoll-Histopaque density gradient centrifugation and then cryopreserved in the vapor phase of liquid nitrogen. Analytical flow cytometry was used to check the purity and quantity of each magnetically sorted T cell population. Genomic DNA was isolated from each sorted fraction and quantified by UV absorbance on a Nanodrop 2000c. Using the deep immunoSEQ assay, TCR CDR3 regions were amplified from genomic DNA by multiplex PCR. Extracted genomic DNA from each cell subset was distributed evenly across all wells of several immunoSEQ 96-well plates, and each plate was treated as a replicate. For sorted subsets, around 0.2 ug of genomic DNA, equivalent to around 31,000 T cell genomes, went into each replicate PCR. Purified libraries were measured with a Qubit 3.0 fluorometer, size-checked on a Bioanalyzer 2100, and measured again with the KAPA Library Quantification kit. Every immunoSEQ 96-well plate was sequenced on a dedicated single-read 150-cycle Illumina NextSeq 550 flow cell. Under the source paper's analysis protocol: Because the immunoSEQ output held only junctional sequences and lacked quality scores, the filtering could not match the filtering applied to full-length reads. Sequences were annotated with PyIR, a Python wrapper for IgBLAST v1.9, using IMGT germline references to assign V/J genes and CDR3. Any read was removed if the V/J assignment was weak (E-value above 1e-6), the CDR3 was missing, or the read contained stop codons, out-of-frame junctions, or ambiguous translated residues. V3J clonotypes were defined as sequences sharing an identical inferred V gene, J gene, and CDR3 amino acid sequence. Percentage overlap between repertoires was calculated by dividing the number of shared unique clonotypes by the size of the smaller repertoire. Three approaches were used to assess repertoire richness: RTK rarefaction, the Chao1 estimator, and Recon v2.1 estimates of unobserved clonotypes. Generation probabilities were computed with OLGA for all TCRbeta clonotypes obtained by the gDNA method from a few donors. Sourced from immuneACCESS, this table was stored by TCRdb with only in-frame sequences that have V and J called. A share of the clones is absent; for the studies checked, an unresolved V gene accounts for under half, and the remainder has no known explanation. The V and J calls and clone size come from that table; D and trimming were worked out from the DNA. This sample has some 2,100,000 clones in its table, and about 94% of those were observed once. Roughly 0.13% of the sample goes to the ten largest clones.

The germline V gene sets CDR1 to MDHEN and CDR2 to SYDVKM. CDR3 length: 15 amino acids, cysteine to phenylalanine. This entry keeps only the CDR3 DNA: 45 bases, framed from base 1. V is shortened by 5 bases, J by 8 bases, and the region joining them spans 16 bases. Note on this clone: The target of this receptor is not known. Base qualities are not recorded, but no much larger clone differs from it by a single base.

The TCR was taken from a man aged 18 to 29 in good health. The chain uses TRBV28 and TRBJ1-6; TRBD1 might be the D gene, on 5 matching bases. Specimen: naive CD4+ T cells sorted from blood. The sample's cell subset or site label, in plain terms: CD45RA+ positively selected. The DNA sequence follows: TGTGCCAGCAGTCCCCCTGGCAGGGCTGATTCACCCCTCCACTTT. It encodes CASSPPGRADSPLHF.